Listed here are 26 T cell receptor beta chains from one sample, sequenced in a study of human T cells and chemical hapten exposure. Time point specified: patch test 2, 6 weeks after DPC sensitization. Treatment noted: therapeutic diphenylcyclopropenone sensitization with weekly scalp DPC. One entry per CDR3 protein results from TCRdb running MiXCR on the RACE reads. The data hold 70,000 to 95,000 distinct CDR3 sequences, with more than 6.5% observed a single time. The sequencing used whole blood, collected in connection with sensitization to the hapten diphenylcyclopropenone (DPC). These TCRs come from a woman in her twenties or thirties with alopecia areata. Some clones in this sample may be carry-over from other donors' samples.

The rearrangement uses TRBV4-2 and TRBJ1-4; no clear D. This CDR3 spans 16 amino acids. Germline-derived CDR1 and CDR2 are LGHNA and YNFKEQ. The ends were cut back, 2 bases at V and 4 bases at J, with 14 bases in the middle. DNA for the CDR3: TGTGCCAGCAGCCAAAGTAACCGGGCCCGTAATGAAAAACTGTTTTTT. It encodes CASSQSNRARNEKLFF.

This clonotype was found many times. The gene calls are TRBV6-1 and TRBJ1-5; 10 positions agree with TRBD1. Per the germline V gene, CDR1 is MNHNS and CDR2 is SASEGT. The V segment lost 6 bases and the J segment 6 bases; nucleotides outside the gene matches: 11. This CDR3 spans 16 amino acids. CDR3 region: CASRILPGQGSQPQHF. In nucleotides, the CDR3 is TGTGCCAGCAGAATTCTGCCGGGACAGGGGAGTCAGCCCCAGCATTTT.

As for this clonotype: Without the conserved terminal phenylalanine or tryptophan, this CDR3 likely stems from a read error. The rearrangement joins TRBV20-1 to TRBJ2-1; 9 nucleotides line up with TRBD1. Trimming took 4 bases from V and 8 from J; bases not matched to a gene: 12. The germline gives CDR1 DFQATT, CDR2 SNEGSKA (reference sequence). This CDR3 has 15 residues. CDR3 protein: CSANDGDRVSDEQFS. CDR3 nucleotides: TGCAGTGCTAACGATGGGGACAGGGTCAGCGATGAGCAGTTCTCC.

This clonotype was detected ten times or more. The chain combines TRBV10-3 with TRBJ2-7, with D perhaps TRBD1 (6 bases). Trimming stripped 3 bases from V and 3 bases from J, with 18 bases between. Germline CDR1 is ENHRY and CDR2 is SYGVKD. This CDR3 is built from 16 residues. DNA of the CDR3: TGTGCCATCAGTGATCAGGGGCCCCCAAATTTCTACGAGCAGTACTTC. Its protein is CAISDQGPPNFYEQYF.

This clonotype was observed a few times. The chain recombines TRBV6-5 with TRBJ1-2; possible D gene TRBD1, 5 bases. Germline V gene lookup returns CDR1 MNHEY and CDR2 SVGAGI. Deletions cut 6 bases from V and 0 bases from J, with 23 bases between. The CDR3 has 18 amino acids. The DNA for the CDR3 is TGTGCCAGCAGGATACCGGGGCTCGGACGTGAGGCTAACTATGGCTACACCTTC. Its translation: CASRIPGLGREANYGYTF.

This clonotype was counted many times. The J gene is TRBJ1-5, the V gene TRBV15; D unclear. Deletions cut 0 bases from V and 12 bases from J, with 9 bases between. Per germline, CDR1 LNHNV and CDR2 YYDKDF (reference sequence). The CDR3 sequence is 12 residues long. CDR3 sequence (DNA): TGTGCCACCAGCAGAGATAGGATCTTCCAGCATTTT. This encodes CATSRDRIFQHF. The complete variable domain, with remaining parts taken from reference TRBV15 and TRBJ1-5, reads DAMVIQNPRYQVTQFGKPVTLSCSQTLNHNVMYWYQQKSSQAPKLLFHYYDKDFNNEADTPDNFQSRRPNTSFCFLDIRSPGLGDTAMYLCATSRDRIFQHFGDGTRLSIL.

This clonotype was recorded at least ten times. This chain links TRBV30 with TRBJ1-5; tentatively, D is TRBD1 (5 bases). This CDR3 contains 13 residues. V lost 3 bases and J 6 bases, leaving 12 bases between the germline ends. The germline gives CDR1 GTSNPN, CDR2 SVGIG (reference sequence). CDR3 sequence: CAWSQGGFQPQHF. For the CDR3, the DNA is TGTGCCTGGAGCCAGGGTGGCTTTCAGCCCCAGCATTTT.

This clonotype was detected ten times or more. This rearrangement joins TRBV2 to TRBJ2-2; D remains unclear. CDR3 length: 17 amino acids. CDR1 is SNHLY, CDR2 FYNNEI, per germline. The V end lost 2 bases, the J end lost 5 bases, and 18 bases lay between the germline ends. The CDR3 loop reads CASSELGRPRVTGELFF. In nucleotides, the CDR3 is TGTGCCAGCAGTGAATTGGGCAGGCCACGGGTAACCGGGGAGCTGTTTTTT.

This clonotype was observed many times. The chain employs TRBV3-1 and TRBJ1-2; D ambiguous. Between the trimmed V and J ends, which lost 5 bases and 4 bases, there was a span of 14 bases. CDR3 length equals 14 residues. CDR1 and CDR2 from the germline V gene are LGHDT and YNNKEL (reference sequence). CDR3 protein: CASSGRRTFYGYTF. The DNA for the CDR3 is TGTGCCAGCAGCGGACGCAGGACCTTCTATGGCTACACCTTC.

This clonotype was found a few times. The chain recombines TRBV5-1 with TRBJ2-5; 7 bases agree with TRBD2. The V gene's germline CDR1 is SGHRS and CDR2 YFSETQ. V shed 0 bases and J 5 bases; nucleotides not matched to a gene: 10. This CDR3 is built from 16 residues. The CDR3 coding sequence is TGCGCCAGCAGCTTGGTGCCTAGCGGCCGGGGGGAGACCCAGTACTTC. Translated: CASSLVPSGRGETQYF.

This clonotype was found once. This may stem from a read error, because a much larger clone lies one nucleotide away. The chain couples TRBV3-1 to TRBJ2-1; TRBD2 matches at 9 bases. Per the germline V gene, CDR1 is LGHDT and CDR2 is YNNKEL (reference sequence). This CDR3 region has 16 residues. The CDR3 nucleotides are TGTACCAGCAGTCAAGCGGGGGGCCCGTCCTACAATGAGCAGTTCTTC. It codes for CTSSQAGGPSYNEQFF.

This clonotype was picked up many times. The rearrangement links TRBV5-1 to TRBJ2-2; D may be TRBD1 (5 bases). The CDR3 consists of 12 residues. CDR1 SGHRS and CDR2 YFSETQ come from the germline V gene. V was clipped by 4 bases and J by 6 bases, with 7 bases between them. The CDR3 sequence is CASSETAGELFF. DNA of the CDR3: TGCGCCAGCAGCGAGACAGCCGGGGAGCTGTTTTTT.

The chain employs TRBV6-4 and TRBJ2-1; 9 nucleotides line up with TRBD2. V was clipped by 2 bases and J by 7 bases; unmatched bases: 6. The germline CDR1 and CDR2 sequences are MRHNA and SNTAGT. The CDR3 is made up of 15 amino acids. The CDR3 reads CASSDEAGGRNEQFF. CDR3 bases: TGTGCCAGCAGTGACGAAGCGGGGGGTAGAAATGAGCAGTTCTTC.

This clonotype was detected only a few times. This chain joins TRBV20-1 and TRBJ2-7; D is unresolved. Trimming cost V 0 bases and J 9 bases, with 18 bases left between them. Looked up from germline, CDR1 is DFQATT and CDR2 is SNEGSKA (reference sequence). The CDR3 consists of 14 residues. CDR3 loop: CSARDHRSIFWQYF. The CDR3 bases are TGCAGTGCTAGAGACCATCGGTCTATATTTTGGCAGTACTTC.

The chain joins TRBV11-2 to TRBJ2-3; 12 bases agree with TRBD2. Germline CDR1 reads SGHAT; CDR2 reads FQNNGV. This CDR3 is 18 amino acids long. Trimming cost V 5 bases and J 0 bases; bases outside gene matches: 9. This CDR3 reads CASSIRLAGERSTDTQYF. CDR3 bases: TGTGCCAGCAGCATCCGACTAGCGGGGGAGCGGAGCACAGATACGCAGTATTTT. Full variable domain (remainder filled in from reference TRBV11-2 and TRBJ2-3): EAGVAQSPRYKIIEKRQSVAFWCNPISGHATLYWYQQILGQGPKLLIQFQNNGVVDDSQLPKDRFSAERLKGVDSTLKIQPAKLEDSAVYLCASSIRLAGERSTDTQYFGPGTRLTVL.

This clonotype occurred a few times. The chain is built from TRBV20-1 and TRBJ1-5, with D possibly being TRBD1 (5 bases). The CDR3 runs to 14 residues. V was trimmed by 3 bases and J by 0 bases, leaving 9 bases between them. The germline gives CDR1 DFQATT, CDR2 SNEGSKA (reference sequence). The CDR3 sequence: CSARQGTSNQPQHF. The CDR3 region has the DNA TGCAGTGCTAGGCAGGGAACTAGCAATCAGCCCCAGCATTTT.

The table lists this clonotype with many counts. This chain joins TRBV18 and TRBJ1-1; 10 bases match TRBD1. This CDR3 comprises 14 residues. The V gene end was trimmed by 6 bases and the J gene end by 5 bases; junction bases not matched to a gene: 6. Germline values: CDR1 KGHSH, CDR2 LQKENI. The CDR3 is CASSLDRGATEAFF. CDR3 DNA: TGTGCCAGCTCGCTGGACAGGGGGGCGACTGAAGCTTTCTTT. Full variable domain (outside the CDR3, taken from reference TRBV18 and TRBJ1-1): NAGVMQNPRHLVRRRGQEARLRCSPMKGHSHVYWYRQLPEEGLKFMVYLQKENIIDESGMPKERFSAEFPKEGPSILRIQQVVRGDSAAYFCASSLDRGATEAFFGQGTRLTVV.

This clonotype was observed many times. This chain links TRBV12-3 or TRBV12-4 with TRBJ2-6, with 7 positions matching TRBD1. Trimming at V came to 6 bases and at J to 0 bases, leaving 20 bases not matched to a gene. The CDR3 is 21 residues long. CDR3 sequence (DNA): TGTGCCAGCAGCCGTACTCCCGGGACAGAGTATAGGCACTCTGGGGCCAACGTCCTGACTTTC. Translation: CASSRTPGTEYRHSGANVLTF.

At least ten counts were recorded for this clonotype. V is TRBV6-1 and J is TRBJ2-1; no definite D call. Germline CDR1 and CDR2: MNHNS and SASEGT. The CDR3 totals 12 residues. V lost 8 bases, J lost 7 bases, and 12 bases lay in between. CDR3 loop: CASQQSWNEQFF. Written as DNA, the CDR3 is TGTGCCAGCCAGCAGTCTTGGAATGAGCAGTTCTTC.

This clonotype came up many times. This chain links TRBV12-3 or TRBV12-4 with TRBJ2-7; D gene uncertain. The CDR3 loop spans 13 amino acids. V was trimmed by 2 bases and J by 4 bases, leaving 9 bases between them. The CDR3, as DNA: TGTGCCAGCAGTTTACGTGTAGGGTACGAGCAGTACTTC. It codes for CASSLRVGYEQYF.

V usage is TRBV11-2 and J usage is TRBJ1-1, with TRBD1 matching 9 bases. There are 17 residues in the CDR3. Per the germline V gene, CDR1 is SGHAT and CDR2 is FQNNGV. With 6 bases clipped from V and 4 bases from J, the junction kept 15 bases outside the gene matches. CDR3 sequence: CASRQRRSGQGGTEAFF. The CDR3, as DNA: TGTGCCAGCAGACAACGCCGATCGGGACAGGGTGGCACTGAAGCTTTCTTT.

V is TRBV6-6 and J is TRBJ2-1; the D gene is possibly TRBD1 (6 bases). V lost 4 bases and J 9 bases, leaving 16 bases between the germline ends. CDR3 length: 14 amino acids. Germline assignment: CDR1 MNHNY and CDR2 SVGAGI (reference sequence). In DNA, the CDR3 is TGTGCCAGCAGTTTCCTTTCGAGGGGGAGTGAGCAGTTCTTC. Amino acid sequence: CASSFLSRGSEQFF.

This clonotype was found many times. The chain employs TRBV6-1 and TRBJ1-6, with D possibly matching TRBD1 (5 bases). CDR3 length: 16 residues. Germline CDR1 reads MNHNS; CDR2 reads SASEGT. Deletions cut 7 bases from V and 10 bases from J, with 23 bases between. For the CDR3, the DNA is TGTGCCAGCACATACGCGGTGGACCCTACAGGATCACCCCTCCACTTT. Protein sequence: CASTYAVDPTGSPLHF.

The chain joins TRBV18 to TRBJ1-2; 8 positions agree with TRBD1. Per germline, CDR1 KGHSH and CDR2 LQKENI. V dropped 3 bases and J dropped 8; count of bases not matched to a gene: 2. This CDR3 spans 12 amino acids. DNA for the CDR3: TGTGCCAGCTCACCGGACAGGGTCGGCTACACCTTC. This translates into CASSPDRVGYTF.

Points on this clonotype: A much bigger clone sits one base away, suggesting this may be a read error. The chain uses TRBV20-1 and TRBJ2-7; 8 bases align to TRBD2. V was clipped by 1 base and J by 6 bases; unmatched bases: 11. The CDR3 covers 15 residues. The V gene's germline CDR1 is DFQATT and CDR2 SNEGSKA (reference sequence). The CDR3 sequence is CSARGGNSGDVEQYF. The DNA for the CDR3 is TGCAGTGCTAGAGGAGGGAATAGCGGGGATGTCGAGCAGTACTTC.

This clonotype was seen at least ten times. The V gene is TRBV12-3 or TRBV12-4, the J gene TRBJ1-1; possibly TRBD1 for D (5 bases). The CDR3 covers 13 residues. V was shortened by 6 bases and J by 1 base, with 9 bases between the two germline ends. Here the CDR3 DNA reads TGTGCCAGCAGCCCAACAGGGAACACTGAAGCTTTCTTT. This encodes CASSPTGNTEAFF.